The 9 T cell receptor beta chains below all came from one sample that was sequenced in a study of cytotoxic CD8 clonotypes in ibrutinib-treated CLL. Libraries were prepared by immunoSEQ multiplex PCR; TCRdb keeps only in-frame clonotypes and omits some of them. Of about 130,000 clones listed, 75% to 85% are singletons. The sequenced sample was PBMCs, obtained after 12 months of ibrutinib treatment. Every receptor here comes from a human donor with chronic lymphocytic leukemia.

This clone was observed once. The chain has TRBV6-1 and TRBJ1-5; no reliable D call. The CDR3 length is 11 residues. From germline, CDR1 is MNHNS and CDR2 SASEGT. Trimming stripped 8 bases from V and 4 bases from J, with 6 bases between. For the CDR3, the DNA is TGTGCCAGCGGAGTAAATCAGCCCCAGCATTTT. Translating it yields CASGVNQPQHF.

The chain carries TRBV18 and TRBJ2-7; maybe TRBD1 (7 bases). Looked up from germline, CDR1 is KGHSH and CDR2 is LQKENI. The germline V and J ends were trimmed by 6 bases and 7 bases, with 16 bases remaining between them. The CDR3 runs to 13 residues. Here the CDR3 DNA reads TGTGCCAGCTCTCTTCAGGGGGGAGGTGAGCAGTACTTC. Its protein is CASSLQGGGEQYF.

The J gene is TRBJ2-5, the V gene TRBV19; possibly TRBD1 for D (6 bases). Trimming removed 10 bases at V and 4 bases at J, with 10 bases between. This CDR3 is 11 amino acids long. The germline CDR1 and CDR2 sequences are LNHDA and SQIVND (reference sequence). CDR3 bases: TGTGCCACAGGGGAGCGAGAGACCCAGTACTTC. Translated, it gives CATGERETQYF.

This clone was picked up one time. The chain has TRBV19 and TRBJ1-2; tentative D call: TRBD1 (6 bases). The germline gives CDR1 LNHDA, CDR2 SQIVND (reference sequence). The CDR3 consists of 14 residues. V was cut by 4 bases and J by 4 bases, with 13 bases left in between. The CDR3 sequence is CASSTTQGLYGYTF. CDR3 nucleotides: TGTGCCAGTAGTACAACACAGGGACTCTATGGCTACACCTTC.

The chain is built from TRBV18 and TRBJ1-4; TRBD1 is a possible D gene (5 bases). Germline V gene lookup returns CDR1 KGHSH and CDR2 LQKENI. CDR3 length equals 14 residues. V shed 1 base and J shed 8 bases, with 11 bases lying between them. The CDR3 DNA reads as TGTGCCAGCTCACCACGAGGGGATAGGGAAAAACTGTTTTTT. This sequence encodes CASSPRGDREKLFF.

The V gene is TRBV30, the J gene TRBJ2-2, with 9 nucleotides matching TRBD2. Germline assignment: CDR1 GTSNPN and CDR2 SVGIG (reference sequence). V lost 4 bases, J lost 5 bases, and 8 bases stayed unmatched. The CDR3 length is 15 residues. Written as DNA, the CDR3 is TGTGCCTGGAAGTCCAGTAGCGGGAGAACCGGGGAGCTGTTTTTT. The encoded protein is CAWKSSSGRTGELFF.

This chain links TRBV7-3 with TRBJ2-1; no definite D call. Between the trimmed V and J ends, which lost 5 bases and 3 bases, there was a span of 11 bases. Germline values: CDR1 SGHTA, CDR2 FQGTGA. This CDR3 comprises 14 residues. CDR3 residues: CASSRGLGYNEQFF. The CDR3 bases are TGTGCCAGCAGCCGCGGCTTGGGCTACAATGAGCAGTTCTTC.

V gene TRBV7-8 combines with J gene TRBJ2-3, with D perhaps matching TRBD1 (5 bases). V shed 4 bases and J shed 5 bases, with 16 bases lying between them. This CDR3 region has 15 residues. Germline V gene data show CDR1 as SGHVS and CDR2 as FQNEAQ. CDR3 in DNA: TGTGCCAGCAGCTCAATACAAGGGGTAGAAGATACGCAGTATTTT. Protein: CASSSIQGVEDTQYF.

The V call is TRBV7-3, the J call TRBJ2-2; unclear D gene. CDR3 length: 15 residues. Germline V gene lookup returns CDR1 SGHTA and CDR2 FQGTGA. The V end lost 5 bases, the J end lost 1 base, and 11 bases lay between the germline ends. This CDR3 reads CASSPGRVNTGELFF. CDR3 sequence (DNA): TGTGCCAGCAGCCCTGGTAGGGTGAACACCGGGGAGCTGTTTTTT.